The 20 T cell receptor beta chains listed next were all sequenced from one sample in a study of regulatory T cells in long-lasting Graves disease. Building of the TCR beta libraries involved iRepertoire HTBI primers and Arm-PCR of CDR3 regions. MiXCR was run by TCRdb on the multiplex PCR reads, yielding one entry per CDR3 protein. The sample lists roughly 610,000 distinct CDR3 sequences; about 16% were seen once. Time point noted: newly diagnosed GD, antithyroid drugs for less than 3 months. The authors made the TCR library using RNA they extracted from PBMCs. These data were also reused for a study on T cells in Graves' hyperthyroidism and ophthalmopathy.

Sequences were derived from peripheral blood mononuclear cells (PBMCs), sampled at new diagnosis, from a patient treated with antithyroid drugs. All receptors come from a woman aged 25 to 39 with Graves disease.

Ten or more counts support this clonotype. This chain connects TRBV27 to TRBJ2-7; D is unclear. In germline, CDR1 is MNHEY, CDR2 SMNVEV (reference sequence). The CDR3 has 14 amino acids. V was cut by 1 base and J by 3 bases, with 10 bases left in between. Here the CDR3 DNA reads TGTGCCAGCAGTTTATTTCCAGGTAACTACGAGCAGTACTTC. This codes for CASSLFPGNYEQYF.

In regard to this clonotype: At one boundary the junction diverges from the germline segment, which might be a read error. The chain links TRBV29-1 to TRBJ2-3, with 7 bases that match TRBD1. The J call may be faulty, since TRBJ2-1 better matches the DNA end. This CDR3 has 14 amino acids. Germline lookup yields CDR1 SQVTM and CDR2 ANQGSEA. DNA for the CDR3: TGCAGCGTTGAAAAGGGGGCCGTCTACGATGAGCAGTTCTTC. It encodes CSVEKGAVYDEQFF.

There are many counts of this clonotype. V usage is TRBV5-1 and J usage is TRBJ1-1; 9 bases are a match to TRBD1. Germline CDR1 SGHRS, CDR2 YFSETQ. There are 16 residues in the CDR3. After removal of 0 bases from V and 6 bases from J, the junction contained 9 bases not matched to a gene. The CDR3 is CASSLGAGQGSAEAFF. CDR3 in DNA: TGCGCCAGCAGCTTGGGCGCGGGACAGGGCTCTGCTGAAGCTTTCTTT.

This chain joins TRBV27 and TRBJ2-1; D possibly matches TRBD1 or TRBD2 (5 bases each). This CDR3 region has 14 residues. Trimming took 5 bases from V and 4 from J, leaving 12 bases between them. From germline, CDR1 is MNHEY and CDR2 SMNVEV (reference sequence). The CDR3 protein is CASSRTGAYNEQFF. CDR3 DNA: TGTGCCAGCAGTCGGACTGGGGCGTACAATGAGCAGTTCTTC.

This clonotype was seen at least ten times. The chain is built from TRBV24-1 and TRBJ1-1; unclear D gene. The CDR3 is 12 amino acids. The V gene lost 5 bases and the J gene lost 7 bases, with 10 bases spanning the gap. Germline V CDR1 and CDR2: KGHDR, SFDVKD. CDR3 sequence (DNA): TGTGCCACCAGTGTCATAGGCGGTGAAGCTTTCTTT. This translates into CATSVIGGEAFF.

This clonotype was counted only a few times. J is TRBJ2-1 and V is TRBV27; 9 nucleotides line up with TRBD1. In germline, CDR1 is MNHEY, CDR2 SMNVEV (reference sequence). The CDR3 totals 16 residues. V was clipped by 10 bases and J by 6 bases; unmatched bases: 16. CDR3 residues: CATTPDPGQGGNEQFF. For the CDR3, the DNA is TGTGCCACCACCCCTGACCCGGGACAGGGAGGCAATGAGCAGTTCTTC.

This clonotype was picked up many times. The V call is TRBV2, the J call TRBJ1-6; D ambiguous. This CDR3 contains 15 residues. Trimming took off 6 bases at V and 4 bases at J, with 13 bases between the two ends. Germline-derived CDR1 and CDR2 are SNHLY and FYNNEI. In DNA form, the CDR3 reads TGTGCCAGCAGGGACCGTCTACAGTATAATTCACCCCTCCACTTT. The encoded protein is CASRDRLQYNSPLHF.

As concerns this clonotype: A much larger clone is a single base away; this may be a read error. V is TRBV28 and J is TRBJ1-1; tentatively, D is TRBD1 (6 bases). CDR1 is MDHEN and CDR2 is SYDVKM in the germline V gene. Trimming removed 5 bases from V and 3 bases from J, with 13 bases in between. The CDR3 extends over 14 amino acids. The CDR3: CASSESQGYTEAFF. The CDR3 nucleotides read TGTGCCAGCAGTGAGTCTCAGGGGTACACTGAAGCTTTCTTT.

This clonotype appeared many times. The CDR3 region is CASRSGPSYEQYF. CDR3 nucleotide sequence: TGTGCCAGCAGGTCAGGGCCCTCCTACGAGCAGTACTTC. The chain carries TRBV28 and TRBJ2-7; a weak D match, TRBD1 (5 bases). This CDR3 spans 13 amino acids. Germline V gene data show CDR1 as MDHEN and CDR2 as SYDVKM. V was trimmed by 6 bases and J by 0 bases, leaving 9 bases between them.

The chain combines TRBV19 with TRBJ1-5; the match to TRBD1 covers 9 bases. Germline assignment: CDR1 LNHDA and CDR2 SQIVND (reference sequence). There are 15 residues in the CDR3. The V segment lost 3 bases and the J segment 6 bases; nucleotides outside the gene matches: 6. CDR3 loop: CASSMMGQGGQPQHF. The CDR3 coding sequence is TGTGCCAGTAGTATGATGGGACAGGGTGGTCAGCCCCAGCATTTT.

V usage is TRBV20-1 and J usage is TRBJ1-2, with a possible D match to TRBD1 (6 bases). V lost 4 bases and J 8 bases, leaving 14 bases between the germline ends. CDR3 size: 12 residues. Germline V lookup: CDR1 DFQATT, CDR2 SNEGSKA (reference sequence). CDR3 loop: CSATGQPSGYTF. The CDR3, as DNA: TGCAGTGCTACCGGACAGCCCAGCGGCTACACCTTC.

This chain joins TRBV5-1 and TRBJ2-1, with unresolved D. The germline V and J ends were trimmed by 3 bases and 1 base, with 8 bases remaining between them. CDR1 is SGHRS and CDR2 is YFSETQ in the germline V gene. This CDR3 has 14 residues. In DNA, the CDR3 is TGCGCCAGCAGCTACGATCCTTCCTACAATGAGCAGTTCTTC. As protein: CASSYDPSYNEQFF. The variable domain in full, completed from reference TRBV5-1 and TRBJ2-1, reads KAGVTQTPRYLIKTRGQQVTLSCSPISGHRSVSWYQQTPGQGLQFLFEYFSETQRNKGNFPGRFSGRQFSNSRSEMNVSTLELGDSALYLCASSYDPSYNEQFFGPGTRLTVL.

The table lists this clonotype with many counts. The chain's CDR3 is CASSLGFSGTYTEAFF. CDR3 DNA sequence: TGTGCCAGCAGCTTAGGATTTTCCGGGACCTACACTGAAGCTTTCTTT. The rearrangement links TRBV11-2 to TRBJ1-1; D may be TRBD1 (5 bases). Per the germline V gene, CDR1 is SGHAT and CDR2 is FQNNGV. Trimming took 1 base from V and 3 from J, leaving 15 bases between them. The CDR3 spans 16 residues.

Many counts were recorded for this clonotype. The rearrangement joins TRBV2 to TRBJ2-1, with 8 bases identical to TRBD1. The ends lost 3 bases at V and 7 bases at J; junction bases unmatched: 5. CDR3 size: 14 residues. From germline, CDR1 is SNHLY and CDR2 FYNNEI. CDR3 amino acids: CASSEGQVINEQFF. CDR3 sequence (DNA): TGTGCCAGCAGTGAGGGACAGGTGATTAATGAGCAGTTCTTC.

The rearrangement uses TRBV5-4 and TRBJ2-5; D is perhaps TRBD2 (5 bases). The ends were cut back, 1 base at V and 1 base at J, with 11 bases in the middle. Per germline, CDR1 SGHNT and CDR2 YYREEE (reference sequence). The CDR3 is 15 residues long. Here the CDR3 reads CASSLTPGIQETQYF. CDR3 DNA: TGTGCCAGCAGCTTGACCCCGGGGATCCAAGAGACCCAGTACTTC.

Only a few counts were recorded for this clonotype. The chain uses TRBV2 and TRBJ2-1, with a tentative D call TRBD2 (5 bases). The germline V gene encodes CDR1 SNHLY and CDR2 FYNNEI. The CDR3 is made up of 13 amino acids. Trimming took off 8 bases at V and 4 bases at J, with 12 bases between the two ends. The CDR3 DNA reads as TGTGCCAGCTCCCAGCGGTCTTACAATGAGCAGTTCTTC. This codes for CASSQRSYNEQFF.

CDR3 sequence (DNA): TGTGCCAGCACCCTCGAGACACCCAGTTCACCCCTCCACTTT. Residues: CASTLETPSSPLHF. V is TRBV12-3 or TRBV12-4 and J is TRBJ1-6; D gene uncertain. Deletions cut 7 bases from V and 9 bases from J, with 16 bases between. The CDR3 has 14 amino acids.

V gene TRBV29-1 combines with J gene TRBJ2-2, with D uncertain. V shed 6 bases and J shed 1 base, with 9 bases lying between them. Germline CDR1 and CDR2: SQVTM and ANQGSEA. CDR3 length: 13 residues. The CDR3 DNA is TGCAGCGTCCCGTTCAGGAACACCGGGGAGCTGTTTTTT. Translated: CSVPFRNTGELFF.

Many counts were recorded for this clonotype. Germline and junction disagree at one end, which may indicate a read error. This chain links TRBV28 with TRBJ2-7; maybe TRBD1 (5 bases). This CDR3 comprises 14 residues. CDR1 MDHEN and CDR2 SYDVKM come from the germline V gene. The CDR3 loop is CASSLTAGSYEQYF. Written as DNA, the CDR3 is TGCGCCAGCAGCTTGACGGCAGGGTCCTACGAGCAGTACTTC.

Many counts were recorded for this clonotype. The CDR3 DNA reads TGTGCCAGCAGCCAAGATCGGGAGCCGAACACAGATACGCAGTATTTT. Translated, it gives CASSQDREPNTDTQYF. The gene calls are TRBV3-1 and TRBJ2-3, with D perhaps matching TRBD2 (6 bases). Trimming took 0 bases from V and 2 from J, leaving 12 bases between them. Looked up from germline, CDR1 is LGHDT and CDR2 is YNNKEL (reference sequence). CDR3 size: 16 residues.